Reported below is one T cell receptor (beta chain). The antigen it recognizes is unknown. No much larger clonotype is one base removed from it; base qualities were not supplied. As encoded in the germline V gene (reference sequence), CDR1 is SGHAT while CDR2 is FQDESV. Counted from cysteine to phenylalanine, this CDR3 has 15 amino acids. Just CDR3 DNA is preserved here, 45 bases in frame from base 1. The junction carries 9 bases between V and J, which are trimmed by 0 bases and 0 bases respectively. Adults with ileal or ileocolonic Crohn's disease and an indication for ileocolonic resection were eligible for inclusion. Whole ileal mucosal biopsies were stored frozen at -80°C before DNA extraction. A TRizol-based method was used to extract genomic DNA from the frozen whole biopsies, and the DNA was quantified with a NanoDrop 2000 spectrophotometer. About 500 nanograms of biopsy DNA per sample were submitted for commercial TCRB immunosequencing. A two-step, amplification bias-controlled multiplex PCR was used by Adaptive Biotechnology to amplify CDR3 regions from genomic DNA. In the first PCR, primers covered every V and J gene segment, and in the second PCR, barcodes and Illumina adapters were added. An Illumina instrument was used to sequence the CDR3 libraries. The authors' pipeline ran thus. Analysis combined the vendor-provided pipelines with custom analysis of raw data in R/Bioconductor under R version 3.3.0. Clonality, which ranges from 0 to 1, was calculated as the inverse of the normalised Shannon entropy across all productive clones. High-frequency clones were defined as the repertoire share of the top 100 clones, retaining only clones passing a 95% confidence test. Overlap between samples was measured with the Morisita-Horn index, while repertoire diversity was measured with the Simpson index. Imported from immuneACCESS, the table was reduced by TCRdb to in-frame sequences with V and J called. These copies leave out some clones; in studies compared against another copy, an unresolved V gene accounts for under half, and the cause of the remainder is not known. The V and J calls and clone size are taken from that table; D and trimming were inferred from the DNA. The sample profile shows about 13,000 clones; 70% to 85% of them were found once. The ten largest clones add up to under 7% of the sample.

This sample was taken from a study of T cell repertoires in ileal Crohn's disease (dated by TCRdb to the late 2010s). In terms of the full investigation: The median duration of disease was approximately 7.9 years, and at the time of surgery roughly a third of patients were active smokers. Surgery was performed for a complication in all patients, with stricturing disease in about 60% and penetrating disease in approximately 40%. Postoperative therapy was given to about half of the patients, with thiopurines administered to under 12 patients and anti-TNF agents administered to 15 to 20 patients. TCR repertoire analysis was performed in around 60 Crohn's disease patients drawn from a prospective multicentre cohort. Running in parallel with the study was a multicentre cohort set up to find predictors of early endoscopic recurrence following ileocolonic resection. A Rutgeerts score above i0 was used to define endoscopic postoperative recurrence. A total of around 150 mucosal samples from approximately 57 patients were sequenced, collected from several sites on the surgical specimen as well as at postoperative endoscopy.

Beyond this particular receptor, the publication reports: Mucosal CD4 and CD8 T cells were sorted and sequenced only in a subgroup of patients, the size of which was not stated. Compared with CD4 T cells, sorted CD8 T cells contained more high-frequency clones, which suggests that the mucosal expansions were mostly CD8. A significantly higher proportion of clonal expansions was observed in active smokers at surgery than in non-smokers (approximately 26% vs 17%, p=0.02). Endoscopic recurrence was linked to a higher percentage of high-frequency clones at surgery, and recurrence occurred in every patient whose clonality exceeded 26.8% (18/57).

The receptor was derived from an adult with Crohn's disease. Sequencing was done on a sample of ileal tissue. Recombination connected TRBV11-1 to TRBJ2-7; the D segment cannot be called with confidence. The CDR3 has the sequence CASSLAEVDSYEQYF. The bases are TGTGCCAGCAGCTTAGCTGAGGTGGACTCCTACGAGCAGTACTTC.